A single sample is the source of the 25 T cell receptor beta chains below, sequenced in a study of T cells in Graves' hyperthyroidism and ophthalmopathy. Amplification of TCR beta CDR3 regions was performed using RNA transcripts as template. Carried out on the TCR CDR3, a first-round RT-PCR used the HTBI primer set. TCRdb passed the multiplex PCR reads through MiXCR, listing each CDR3 protein once. The sample contains 550,000 to 700,000 distinct CDR3 sequences, just over 45% of which appear only once. Material: peripheral blood or thyroid tissue (not recorded which). The receptors stem from an adult woman with Graves' disease, either hyperthyroidism or ophthalmopathy (not recorded which).

V and J are TRBV15 and TRBJ2-1; 9 nucleotides match TRBD2. In germline, CDR1 is LNHNV, CDR2 YYDKDF (reference sequence). The J segment lost 10 bases and the V segment lost 1 base, leaving 8 bases of the junction unmatched. The CDR3 contains 15 residues. The CDR3 DNA is TGTGCCACCAGCAGAGGAACTAGCGGGTCGACCGAGCAGTTCTTC. Protein sequence: CATSRGTSGSTEQFF.

The chain combines TRBV7-6 with TRBJ1-1, with D uncertain. The CDR3 extends over 19 amino acids. V lost 5 bases and J 1 base, leaving 26 bases between the germline ends. Germline CDR1 and CDR2: SGHVS and FNYEAQ. The CDR3 spells CASSPFGSILSERNTEAFF. CDR3 in DNA: TGTGCCAGCAGCCCATTCGGTTCGATACTGTCAGAAAGGAACACTGAAGCTTTCTTT.

This clonotype was detected many times. The chain carries TRBV5-1 and TRBJ1-2; tentative D call: TRBD1 (6 bases). The germline V and J ends were trimmed by 4 bases and 3 bases, with 10 bases remaining between them. The CDR3 extends over 13 amino acids. Germline V lookup: CDR1 SGHRS, CDR2 YFSETQ. In nucleotides, the CDR3 is TGCGCCAGCAGCGGCGGGACACACTATGGCTACACCTTC. Translation gives CASSGGTHYGYTF.

This clonotype was picked up a small number of times. V usage is TRBV19 and J usage is TRBJ1-5; D remains unclear. Looked up from germline, CDR1 is LNHDA and CDR2 is SQIVND (reference sequence). The CDR3 spans 15 residues. Trimming took off 3 bases at V and 3 bases at J, with 12 bases between the two ends. In DNA form, the CDR3 reads TGTGCCAGTAGTATTTCAGATTTACCCAATCAGCCCCAGCATTTT. It translates to CASSISDLPNQPQHF.

A few counts support this clonotype. This chain connects TRBV9 to TRBJ1-5; D gene unclear. V was clipped by 5 bases and J by 2 bases, with 11 bases between them. CDR3 length: 14 residues. Germline V gene sequence: CDR1 SGDLS, CDR2 YYNGEE. CDR3 DNA: TGTGCCAGCAGTGAAAGGACGGGCAATCAGCCCCAGCATTTT. Translated: CASSERTGNQPQHF.

On this clonotype itself: A read error is likely, as this CDR3 ends without the conserved phenylalanine or tryptophan. The limits of the CDR3 on the DNA are not certain, so only TCRdb's listed CDR3 is given. The chain employs TRBV7-8 and TRBJ1-1; TRBD1 is the table's D call and was not checked against the DNA. The CDR3 comprises 13 residues, both ends counted. Germline values: CDR1 SGHVS, CDR2 FQNEAQ. CDR3: CASRRIRGSGIFY.

The CDR3 DNA is TGTGCCAGCATCGAGGGACAGGGGGGGAGCAATCAGCCCCAGCATTTT. Amino acids: CASIEGQGGSNQPQHF. J is TRBJ1-5 and V is TRBV9; 11 bases line up with TRBD1. Germline V gives CDR1 SGDLS, CDR2 YYNGEE. The CDR3 has 16 residues. V trimming: 6 bases; J trimming: 1 base; junction bases outside the gene matches: 6.

The gene calls are TRBV9 and TRBJ2-7; tentatively, D is TRBD1 (5 bases). The CDR3 consists of 15 residues. Trimming pared 0 bases from V and 7 bases from J, leaving 17 bases between. Germline CDR1 reads SGDLS; CDR2 reads YYNGEE. CDR3: CASSVGEADTLEQYF. The CDR3 DNA is TGTGCCAGCAGCGTAGGAGAGGCGGACACCTTAGAGCAGTACTTC. The whole variable domain, filled in from reference TRBV9 and TRBJ2-7, reads DSGVTQTPKHLITATGQRVTLRCSPRSGDLSVYWYQQSLDQGLQFLIQYYNGEERAKGNILERFSAQQFPDLHSELNLSSLELGDSALYFCASSVGEADTLEQYFGPGTRLTVT.

This clonotype was found once. The chain links TRBV24-1 to TRBJ1-2; 10 nucleotides align to TRBD1. CDR1 KGHDR and CDR2 SFDVKD come from the germline V gene. J gave up 3 bases and V 11 bases, and 11 bases lay outside the gene matches. The CDR3 is 15 amino acids. The CDR3 DNA is TGTGCCAGTAGTATAGCCGGGACAGGGGACTATGGCTACACCTTC. Its translation is CASSIAGTGDYGYTF.

The rearrangement joins TRBV7-8 to TRBJ2-7; possible D gene TRBD2, 5 bases. This CDR3 has 14 residues. V was pared by 5 bases and J by 2 bases, with 13 bases between. Looked up from germline, CDR1 is SGHVS and CDR2 is FQNEAQ. The CDR3 is CASSPDLGAYEQYF. The CDR3 region has the DNA TGTGCCAGCAGCCCGGACCTCGGGGCCTACGAGCAGTACTTC.

This clonotype was picked up many times. The V gene is TRBV12-3 or TRBV12-4, the J gene TRBJ1-2; D may be TRBD1 (6 bases). Trimming took 6 bases from V and 7 from J, leaving 15 bases between them. The CDR3 is made up of 13 amino acids. This CDR3 is CASSGWGARGYTF. CDR3 nucleotide sequence: TGTGCCAGCAGCGGGTGGGGGGCGCGTGGCTACACCTTC.

A word on this clonotype: A read error is likely, as this CDR3 ends without the conserved phenylalanine or tryptophan. Because the CDR3's place on the DNA is in doubt, the DNA is left out and the CDR3 is given as listed by TCRdb. The chain couples TRBV20-1 to TRBJ1-2; the table assigns TRBD1, which was not confirmed against the DNA. CDR1 DFQATT and CDR2 SNEGSKA come from the germline V gene (reference sequence). Both ends counted, the CDR3 spans 9 residues. The CDR3 sequence: CSAHESGAY.

The chain joins TRBV7-2 to TRBJ2-5; no firm D call. V was pared by 9 bases and J by 5 bases, with 16 bases between. Germline lookup yields CDR1 SGHTA and CDR2 FQGNSA. The CDR3 runs 13 residues. The CDR3 region is CASSTTARETQYF. CDR3 coding DNA: TGTGCCAGTAGTACCACCGCGCGGGAGACCCAGTACTTC.

The V and J genes are TRBV2 and TRBJ1-2; no firm D call. In germline, CDR1 is SNHLY, CDR2 FYNNEI. V was clipped by 7 bases and J by 4 bases, with 10 bases between them. CDR3 length: 12 residues. This CDR3 is CASNLEGYGYTF. The CDR3 coding sequence is TGTGCCAGCAATCTCGAGGGCTATGGCTACACCTTC.

The chain recombines TRBV20-1 with TRBJ1-4; D is unresolved. CDR1 is DFQATT and CDR2 is SNEGSKA in the germline V gene (reference sequence). Trimming took off 5 bases at V and 4 bases at J, with 14 bases between the two ends. The CDR3 has 14 residues. CDR3 protein: CSALGVTGNEKLFF. CDR3 sequence (DNA): TGCAGTGCTTTGGGCGTAACGGGTAATGAAAAACTGTTTTTT.

This clonotype was picked up a small number of times. V usage is TRBV13 and J usage is TRBJ1-3, with D unclear. The CDR3 covers 15 residues. Germline CDR1 and CDR2: PRHDT and FYEKMQ (reference sequence). V was clipped by 6 bases and J by 4 bases, with 16 bases between them. CDR3 nucleotides: TGTGCCAGCAGTGACACTCGGAACGGGGGAAACACCATATATTTT. It yields the protein CASSDTRNGGNTIYF.

This clonotype was observed at least ten times. CDR3 region: CASSSPLHF. CDR3 bases: TGTGCCAGCAGTTCACCCCTCCACTTT. V gene TRBV6-5 combines with J gene TRBJ1-6; D uncertain. CDR3 size: 9 residues. The V and J ends lost 4 bases and 11 bases respectively, with 0 bases between them. Germline CDR1 is MNHEY and CDR2 is SVGAGI.

This clonotype is medium-sized in the sample. The chain employs TRBV20-1 and TRBJ1-1; D call uncertain. Germline values: CDR1 DFQATT, CDR2 SNEGSKA (reference sequence). The V and J ends lost 6 bases and 5 bases respectively, with 16 bases between them. The CDR3 consists of 13 residues. The CDR3 spells CSALRGEVTEAFF. The CDR3 DNA is TGCAGTGCCCTAAGAGGAGAGGTAACTGAAGCTTTCTTT.

The V and J genes are TRBV7-9 and TRBJ1-3; the D gene is possibly TRBD1 (5 bases). V gave up 2 bases and J gave up 9 bases, with 11 bases separating them. The CDR3 spans 13 residues. Germline CDR1 is SEHNR and CDR2 is FQNEAQ (reference sequence). DNA of the CDR3: TGTGCCAGCAGCTTACGGGGGTCCGGCACCATATATTTT. It specifies CASSLRGSGTIYF.

This clonotype was counted at least ten times. The chain's CDR3 is CASSLGGTGQRSGYTF. The CDR3 DNA follows: TGTGCCAGCAGCTTAGGCGGGACGGGACAGAGGTCTGGCTACACCTTC. V gene TRBV11-2 combines with J gene TRBJ1-2, with 7 bases fitting TRBD1. V dropped 1 base and J dropped 7; count of bases not matched to a gene: 12. Germline CDR1 is SGHAT and CDR2 is FQNNGV. CDR3 length equals 16 residues.

CDR3 coding DNA: TGTGCCAGCATCCCGAGGGGCGGGAGGGCCGGTGAAGCTTTCTTT. Its protein product is CASIPRGGRAGEAFF. V usage is TRBV2 and J usage is TRBJ1-1; weak D call: TRBD1 (5 bases). Between the trimmed V and J ends, which lost 7 bases and 7 bases, there was a span of 22 bases. Germline CDR1 reads SNHLY; CDR2 reads FYNNEI. The CDR3 has 15 amino acids.

J is TRBJ1-1 and V is TRBV20-1, with 9 bases aligning to TRBD1. J lost 2 bases, V lost 5 bases, and 6 bases had no gene match. The CDR3 is made up of 14 amino acids. From germline, CDR1 is DFQATT and CDR2 SNEGSKA (reference sequence). CDR3 sequence reads: CSAQKTGGNTEAFF. In nucleotides, the CDR3 is TGCAGTGCTCAAAAGACAGGGGGAAACACTGAAGCTTTCTTT.

Many counts were recorded for this clonotype. This chain uses TRBV12-3 or TRBV12-4 with TRBJ1-1; D is undetermined. The germline V and J ends were trimmed by 2 bases and 3 bases, with 10 bases remaining between them. The CDR3 loop spans 14 amino acids. CDR3 residues: CASSLIFRDTEAFF. CDR3 nucleotide sequence: TGTGCCAGCAGTTTAATTTTTCGGGACACTGAAGCTTTCTTT.

This clonotype has ten or more counts. CDR3 loop: CSVEGSGGYTF. CDR3 in DNA: TGCAGCGTTGAGGGGTCCGGTGGCTACACCTTC. The J gene is TRBJ1-2, the V gene TRBV29-1; D gene uncertain. V gave up 3 bases and J gave up 7 bases, with 9 bases separating them. Germline CDR1 and CDR2: SQVTM and ANQGSEA. This CDR3 spans 11 amino acids.

Comment on this clonotype: Since a much larger clone is just one base distant, this may be a read error. The chain employs TRBV6-5 and TRBJ2-7; D is uncertain. The CDR3 consists of 13 residues. Germline values: CDR1 MNHEY, CDR2 SVGAGI. Written as DNA, the CDR3 is TGTGCCAGCAGTTACTCCGGGTTCGACGAGCGGTACTTC. It yields the protein CASSYSGFDERYF.